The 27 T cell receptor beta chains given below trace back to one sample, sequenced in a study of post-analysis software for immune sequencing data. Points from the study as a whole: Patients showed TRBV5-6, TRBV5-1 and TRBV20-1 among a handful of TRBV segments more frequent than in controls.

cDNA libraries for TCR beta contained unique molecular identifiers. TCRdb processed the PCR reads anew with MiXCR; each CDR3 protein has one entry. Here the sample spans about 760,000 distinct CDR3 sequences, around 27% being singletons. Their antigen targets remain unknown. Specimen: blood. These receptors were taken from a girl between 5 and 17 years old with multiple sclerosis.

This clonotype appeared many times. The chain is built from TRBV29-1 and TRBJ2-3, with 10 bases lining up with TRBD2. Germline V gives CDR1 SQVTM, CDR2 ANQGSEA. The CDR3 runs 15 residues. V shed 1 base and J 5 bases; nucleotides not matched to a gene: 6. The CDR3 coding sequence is TGCAGCGTTGAAGTGCCTAGCGGGGGATTAGATACGCAGTATTTT. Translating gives CSVEVPSGGLDTQYF.

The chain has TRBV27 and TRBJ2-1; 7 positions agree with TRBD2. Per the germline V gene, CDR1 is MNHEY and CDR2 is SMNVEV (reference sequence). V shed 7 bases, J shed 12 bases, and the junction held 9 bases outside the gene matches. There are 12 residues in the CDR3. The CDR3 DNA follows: TGTGCCAGCACGACCCCCCCGGGGGGGCAGTTCTTC. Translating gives CASTTPPGGQFF.

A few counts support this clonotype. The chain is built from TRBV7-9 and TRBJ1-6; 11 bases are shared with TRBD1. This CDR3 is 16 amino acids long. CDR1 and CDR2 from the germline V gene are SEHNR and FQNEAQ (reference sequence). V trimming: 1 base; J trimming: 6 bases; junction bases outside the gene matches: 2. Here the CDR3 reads CASSLVGQGVNSPLHF. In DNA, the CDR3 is TGTGCCAGCAGCTTAGTGGGACAGGGGGTTAATTCACCCCTCCACTTT.

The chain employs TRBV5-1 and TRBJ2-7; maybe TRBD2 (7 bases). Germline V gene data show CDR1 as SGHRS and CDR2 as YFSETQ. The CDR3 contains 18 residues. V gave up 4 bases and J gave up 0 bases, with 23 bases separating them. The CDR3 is CASSPGNRGALGSYEQYF. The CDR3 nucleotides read TGCGCCAGCAGCCCGGGGAACCGGGGGGCGCTGGGCTCCTACGAGCAGTACTTC. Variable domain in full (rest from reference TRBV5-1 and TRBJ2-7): KAGVTQTPRYLIKTRGQQVTLSCSPISGHRSVSWYQQTPGQGLQFLFEYFSETQRNKGNFPGRFSGRQFSNSRSEMNVSTLELGDSALYLCASSPGNRGALGSYEQYFGPGTRLTVT.

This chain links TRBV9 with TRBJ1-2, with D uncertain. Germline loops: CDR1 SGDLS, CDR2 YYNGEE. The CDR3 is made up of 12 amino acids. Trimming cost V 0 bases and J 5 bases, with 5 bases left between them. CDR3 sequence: CASSVGPYGYTF. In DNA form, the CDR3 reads TGTGCCAGCAGCGTAGGCCCATATGGCTACACCTTC.

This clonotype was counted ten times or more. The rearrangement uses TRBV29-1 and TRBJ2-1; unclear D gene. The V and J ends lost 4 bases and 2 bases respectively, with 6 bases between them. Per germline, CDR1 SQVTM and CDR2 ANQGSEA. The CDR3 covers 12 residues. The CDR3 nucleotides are TGCAGCGTTGGGGGTCCCTACAATGAGCAGTTCTTC. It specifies CSVGGPYNEQFF.

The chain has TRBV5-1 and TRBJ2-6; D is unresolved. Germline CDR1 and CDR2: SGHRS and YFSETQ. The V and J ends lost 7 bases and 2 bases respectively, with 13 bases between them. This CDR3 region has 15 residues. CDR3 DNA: TGCGCCAGCGGGTCAGGCGTCACTGGGGCCAACGTCCTGACTTTC. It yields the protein CASGSGVTGANVLTF.

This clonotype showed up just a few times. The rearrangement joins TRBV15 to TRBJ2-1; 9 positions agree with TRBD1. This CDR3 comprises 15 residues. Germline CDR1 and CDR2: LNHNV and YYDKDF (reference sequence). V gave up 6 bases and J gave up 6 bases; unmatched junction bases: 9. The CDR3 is CATRPEDRGFNEQFF. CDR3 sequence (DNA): TGTGCCACCAGGCCCGAAGACAGGGGGTTCAATGAGCAGTTCTTC.

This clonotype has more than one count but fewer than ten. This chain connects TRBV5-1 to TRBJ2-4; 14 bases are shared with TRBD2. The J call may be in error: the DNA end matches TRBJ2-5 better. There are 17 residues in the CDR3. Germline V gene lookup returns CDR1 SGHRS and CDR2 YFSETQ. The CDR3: CASSPGTSGSGSGTQYF. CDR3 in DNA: TGCGCCAGCAGTCCTGGGACTAGCGGGAGTGGATCGGGGACCCAGTACTTC.

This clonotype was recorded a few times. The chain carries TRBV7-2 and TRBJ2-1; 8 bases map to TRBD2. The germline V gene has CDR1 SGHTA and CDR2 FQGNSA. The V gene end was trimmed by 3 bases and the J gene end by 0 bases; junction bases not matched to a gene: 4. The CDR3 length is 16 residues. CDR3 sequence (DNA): TGTGCCAGCAGCTTTAGCGGGGCAAACTCCTACAATGAGCAGTTCTTC. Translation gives CASSFSGANSYNEQFF.

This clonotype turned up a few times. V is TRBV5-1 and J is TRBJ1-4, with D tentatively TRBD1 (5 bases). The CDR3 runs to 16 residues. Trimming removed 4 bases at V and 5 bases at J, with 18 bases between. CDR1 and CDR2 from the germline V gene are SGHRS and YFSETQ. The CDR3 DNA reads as TGCGCCAGCAGCCCGGGGCCCCGTGGGGTGAATGAAAAACTGTTTTTT. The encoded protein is CASSPGPRGVNEKLFF.

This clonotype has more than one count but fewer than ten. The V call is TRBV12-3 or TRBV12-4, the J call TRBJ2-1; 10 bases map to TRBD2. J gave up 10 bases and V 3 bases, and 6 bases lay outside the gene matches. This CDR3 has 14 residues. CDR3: CASSLSGGADEQFF. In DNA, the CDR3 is TGTGCCAGCAGTTTGAGCGGGGGGGCCGACGAGCAGTTCTTC.

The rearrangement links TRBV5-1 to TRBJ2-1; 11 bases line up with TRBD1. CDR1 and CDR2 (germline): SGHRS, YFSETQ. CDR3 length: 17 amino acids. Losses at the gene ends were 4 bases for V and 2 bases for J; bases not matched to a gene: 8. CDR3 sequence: CASSTFGTGGTYNEQFF. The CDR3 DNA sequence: TGCGCCAGCAGCACCTTCGGGACAGGGGGAACCTACAATGAGCAGTTCTTC.

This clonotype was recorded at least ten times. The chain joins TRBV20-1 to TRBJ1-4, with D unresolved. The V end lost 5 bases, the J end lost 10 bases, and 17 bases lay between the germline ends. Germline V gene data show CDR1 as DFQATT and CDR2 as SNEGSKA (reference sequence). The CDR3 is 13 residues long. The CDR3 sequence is CSARWRSRGKLFF. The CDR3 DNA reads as TGCAGTGCTCGTTGGAGGTCTCGCGGAAAACTGTTTTTT.

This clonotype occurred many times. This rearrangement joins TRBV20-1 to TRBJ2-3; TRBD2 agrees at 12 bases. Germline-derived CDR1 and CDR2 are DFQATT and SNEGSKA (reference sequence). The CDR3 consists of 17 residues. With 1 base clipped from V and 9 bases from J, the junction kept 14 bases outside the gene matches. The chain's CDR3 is CSARGASGGAVRDTQYF. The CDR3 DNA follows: TGCAGTGCTAGAGGCGCTAGCGGGGGGGCGGTGAGAGACACGCAGTATTTT.

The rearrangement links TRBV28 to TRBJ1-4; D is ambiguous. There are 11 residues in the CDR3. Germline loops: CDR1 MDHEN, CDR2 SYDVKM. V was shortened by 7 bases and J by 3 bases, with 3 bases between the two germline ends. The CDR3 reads CASTSNEKLFF. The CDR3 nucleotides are TGTGCCAGCACGTCTAATGAAAAACTGTTTTTT.

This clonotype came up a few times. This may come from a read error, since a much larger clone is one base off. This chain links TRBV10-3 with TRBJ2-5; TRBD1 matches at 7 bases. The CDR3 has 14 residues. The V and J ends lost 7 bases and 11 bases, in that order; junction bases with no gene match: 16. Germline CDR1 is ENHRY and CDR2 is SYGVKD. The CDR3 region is CAIKPGTDNGEQYF. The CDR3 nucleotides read TGTGCCATCAAGCCCGGGACAGATAACGGTGAGCAGTACTTC.

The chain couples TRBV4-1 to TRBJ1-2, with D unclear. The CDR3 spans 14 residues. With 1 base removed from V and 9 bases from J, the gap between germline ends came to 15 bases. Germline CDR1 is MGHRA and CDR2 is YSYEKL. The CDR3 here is CASSQVPLGARYTF. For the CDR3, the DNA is TGCGCCAGCAGCCAAGTTCCCTTGGGAGCTCGCTACACCTTC.

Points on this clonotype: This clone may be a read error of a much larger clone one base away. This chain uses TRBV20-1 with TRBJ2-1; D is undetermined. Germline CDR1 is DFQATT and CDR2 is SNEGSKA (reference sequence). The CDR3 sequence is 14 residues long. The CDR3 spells CSAGDRAEYNEQFF. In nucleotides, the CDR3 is TGCAGTGCTGGAGATCGCGCAGAGTACAATGAGCAGTTCTTC.

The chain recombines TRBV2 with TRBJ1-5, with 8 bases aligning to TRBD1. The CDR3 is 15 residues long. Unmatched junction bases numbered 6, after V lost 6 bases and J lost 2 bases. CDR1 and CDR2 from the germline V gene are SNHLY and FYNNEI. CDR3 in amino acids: CASRFQGAGNQPQHF. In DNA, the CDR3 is TGTGCCAGCAGATTCCAGGGGGCTGGCAATCAGCCCCAGCATTTT.

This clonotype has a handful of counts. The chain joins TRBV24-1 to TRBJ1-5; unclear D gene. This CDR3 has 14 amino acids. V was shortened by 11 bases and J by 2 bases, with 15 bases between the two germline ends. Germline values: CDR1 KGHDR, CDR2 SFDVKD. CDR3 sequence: CAIGKGSGNQPQHF. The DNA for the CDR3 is TGTGCCATCGGGAAGGGTAGCGGCAATCAGCCCCAGCATTTT.

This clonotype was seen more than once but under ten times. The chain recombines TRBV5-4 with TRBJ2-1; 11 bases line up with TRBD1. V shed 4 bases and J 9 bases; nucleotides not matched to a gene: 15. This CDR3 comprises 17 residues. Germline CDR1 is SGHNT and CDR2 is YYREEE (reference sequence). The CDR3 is CASSREKRGQGAVEQFF. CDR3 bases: TGTGCCAGCAGCCGCGAAAAAAGAGGACAGGGGGCGGTTGAGCAGTTCTTC.

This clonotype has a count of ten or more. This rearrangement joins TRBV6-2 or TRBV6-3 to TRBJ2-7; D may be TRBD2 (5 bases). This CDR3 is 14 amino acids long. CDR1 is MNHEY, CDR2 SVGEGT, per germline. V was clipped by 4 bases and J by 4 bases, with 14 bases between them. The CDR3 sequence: CASSSILRGYEQYF. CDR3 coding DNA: TGTGCCAGCAGTTCAATTCTCCGCGGGTACGAGCAGTACTTC.

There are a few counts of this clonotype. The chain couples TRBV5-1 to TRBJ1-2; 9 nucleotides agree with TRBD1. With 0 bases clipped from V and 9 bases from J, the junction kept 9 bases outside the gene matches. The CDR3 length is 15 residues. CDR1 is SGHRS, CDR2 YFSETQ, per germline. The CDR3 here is CASSLAGTGRDSYTF. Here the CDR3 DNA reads TGCGCCAGCAGCTTGGCCGGGACAGGGCGAGATAGCTACACCTTC. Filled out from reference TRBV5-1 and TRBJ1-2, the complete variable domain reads KAGVTQTPRYLIKTRGQQVTLSCSPISGHRSVSWYQQTPGQGLQFLFEYFSETQRNKGNFPGRFSGRQFSNSRSEMNVSTLELGDSALYLCASSLAGTGRDSYTFGSGTRLTVV.

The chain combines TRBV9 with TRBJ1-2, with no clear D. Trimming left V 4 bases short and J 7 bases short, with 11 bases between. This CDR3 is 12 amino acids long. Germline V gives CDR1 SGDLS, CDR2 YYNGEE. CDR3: CASSPFGRGYTF. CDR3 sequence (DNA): TGTGCCAGCAGCCCCTTCGGACGTGGCTACACCTTC.

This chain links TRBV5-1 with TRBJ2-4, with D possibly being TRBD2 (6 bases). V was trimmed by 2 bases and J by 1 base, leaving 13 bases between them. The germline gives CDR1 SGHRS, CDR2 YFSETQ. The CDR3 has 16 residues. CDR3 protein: CASSFWRGSAKNIQYF. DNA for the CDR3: TGCGCCAGCAGCTTTTGGAGGGGATCGGCCAAAAACATTCAGTACTTC.

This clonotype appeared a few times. The CDR3 loop is CASSLGQAGNQPQHF. The CDR3 nucleotides read TGTGCCAGCAGTTTAGGCCAGGCCGGCAATCAGCCCCAGCATTTT. The chain combines TRBV27 with TRBJ1-5; D is unclear. V was shortened by 2 bases and J by 2 bases, with 10 bases between the two germline ends. The CDR3 runs to 15 residues. CDR1 and CDR2 (germline): MNHEY, SMNVEV (reference sequence).